Listed here is a single T cell receptor (beta chain). Its antigen is not yet known. There are no base qualities to consult, and no much larger clone falls within one base. Instrument on record: Illumina NovaSeq 6000. cDNA libraries for TCRalpha and TCRbeta were prepared by 5'RACE using constant-segment primers, with sample barcodes and unique molecular identifiers added. Trizol reagent was used to extract RNA from every sample. Library amplification was performed in two PCR steps, and a second sample barcode and Illumina TruSeq adapters were introduced in the second step. Sequencing of libraries was performed on an Illumina NovaSeq with 2 x 150 bp paired-end reads. The study's processing was this. The reads were demultiplexed and collapsed into UMI-guided consensus sequences using migec v1.2.7. With mixcr v2.1.11, UMI consensuses were aligned to TRA and TRB V and J templates and assembled into clonotypes. Expanded or contracted clonotypes were those called significant by both edgeR and NoisET, with noise models trained on biological replicates. For edgeR calls, a false discovery rate-adjusted p below 0.01 and a log2 fold-change threshold of 1 were applied. As an exploratory analysis of dynamics, max-normalized trajectories of the 1000 most abundant clonotypes were examined by PCA with hierarchical clustering. Separately sequenced CD4+ and CD8+ repertoires were used to assign a CD4 or CD8 phenotype to each responding clone. The public reads were quality trimmed at Q25 with fastp and then assembled into clones with MiXCR by TCRdb, keeping productive beta chains. Every CDR3 protein is listed once, alongside the most common genes and DNA of its rows. The V and J calls here are based on TCRdb, not the publication. This sample holds more than 150,000 distinct CDR3 sequences; roughly 12% were observed only once. Together, the top ten hold 3% to 4% of the sample.

Ficoll-Paque density gradient centrifugation was the method used to isolate PBMCs. The data belong to a study of T-cell memory formation after mild COVID-19 (dated by TCRdb to the early 2020s). The study in broad terms: TCR sequence clusters from the two donors were found to be largely donor specific. In a couple of donors, T-cell clones that expanded and contracted after mild COVID-19 were followed by sequencing TCRalpha and TCRbeta repertoires longitudinally. Two young, previously healthy adult volunteers, one female and one male, were included in the cohort.

What the study reported, not specific to this receptor: SARS-CoV-2 specificity was not confirmed for the second-wave clones peaking on day 37. Some responding clones were detected in pre-infection memory, suggesting pre-existing cross-reactive memory T cells joined the SARS-CoV-2 response. The study covered only two mild cases, and larger cohorts including severe cases with pre-infection samples were considered necessary. Contracting CD4+ clones appeared mostly in the CM and EM memory subsets, whereas CD8+ clones were enriched in EMRA. From day 15 to 85, contracting clones showed balanced CD4/CD8 phenotypes, whereas a second wave of clones that expanded from day 15 to 37 leaned towards CD4+.

The germline V gene gives CDR1 as SGHRS and CDR2 as YFSETQ. Clipping removes 3 bases from V and 3 bases from J, with 2 as the unmatched junction base count. There are 14 amino acids in the CDR3, from cysteine to phenylalanine inclusive. Left in the record is the CDR3 DNA by itself, 42 bases read in frame from the first base. The chain uses TRBV5-1 and TRBJ1-4; TRBD1 fits 7 bases in the junction. This clonotype originated in a man between 18 and 29 years old who had mild COVID-19 (a few samples of this study predate the infection). The sample titles of this study are shuffled in the database, so cell type and time point are left out; the donor was told from shared clones. The material sequenced was PBMCs or a T cell subset sorted from them (not recorded which). The DNA is TGCGCCAGCAGCTCGGGACAGCCTAATGAAAAACTGTTTTTT. This sequence encodes CASSSGQPNEKLFF.